This is a list of T cell receptor beta chains from one sample in a study of blood T cell repertoires in COVID-19. TCRdb's table, derived via immunoSEQ multiplex PCR, lists solely in-frame clones and lacks some. The table lists roughly 140,000 clones, roughly 85% of them singletons. Sequenced material: peripheral blood. The receptor source for this set is a woman aged 55-69 years with COVID-19, enrolled during active disease. The CDR3 runs from the conserved cysteine through the conserved F or W. A D gene is named only where the DNA matches it firmly. The size field is filled for only some rows; it gives once, few, many or a size class.

J: TRBJ2-7
V: TRBV9
D: TRBD1
size: -
CDR3: CASSVGWDSLSYEQYF
DNA: TGTGCCAGCAGCGTAGGTTGGGACAGCCTTTCCTACGAGCAGTACTTC

J: TRBJ1-1
V: TRBV6-5
D: -
size: few
CDR3: CASRGTGNTEAFF
DNA: TGTGCCAGCAGGGGAACAGGGAACACTGAAGCTTTCTTT

J: TRBJ1-6
V: TRBV19
D: -
size: -
CDR3: CASSIGRSTYNSPLHF
DNA: TGTGCCAGTAGTATCGGTAGGAGCACCTATAATTCACCCCTCCACTTT

J: TRBJ1-4
V: TRBV18
D: TRBD1
size: -
CDR3: CASSLQGGLATNEKLFF
DNA: TGTGCCAGCTCACTACAGGGGGGATTGGCAACTAATGAAAAACTGTTTTTT

J: TRBJ2-1
V: TRBV9
D: -
size: -
CDR3: CASSVGQALYNEQFF
DNA: TGTGCCAGCAGCGTAGGCCAGGCGCTTTACAATGAGCAGTTCTTC

J: TRBJ2-3
V: TRBV7-2
D: -
size: once
CDR3: CASSLDGATDTQYF
DNA: TGTGCCAGCAGCTTAGATGGGGCCACAGATACGCAGTATTTT

J: TRBJ1-6
V: TRBV27
D: -
size: -
CDR3: CASSLNSPYNSPLHF
DNA: TGTGCCAGCAGTTTAAACAGTCCCTATAATTCACCCCTCCACTTT

J: TRBJ2-1
V: TRBV6-1
D: -
size: -
CDR3: CASSEVRLIYNEQFF
DNA: TGTGCCAGCAGTGAAGTAAGACTTATTTACAATGAGCAGTTCTTC

J: TRBJ1-2
V: TRBV11-2
D: -
size: -
CDR3: CASSLYEGDYGYTF
DNA: TGTGCCAGCAGCTTATACGAGGGGGACTATGGCTACACCTTC

J: TRBJ2-2
V: TRBV5-1
D: -
size: -
CDR3: CASSRSLANTGELFF
DNA: TGCGCCAGCAGCCGTTCCTTAGCGAACACCGGGGAGCTGTTTTTT

J: TRBJ2-3
V: TRBV12-5
D: -
size: -
CDR3: CASGSTLMDTQYF
DNA: TGTGCTAGTGGTTCCACTCTCATGGATACGCAGTATTTT

J: TRBJ2-7
V: TRBV7-9
D: -
size: -
CDR3: CASSLAFSGGEQYF
DNA: TGTGCCAGCAGCTTAGCGTTTAGCGGTGGGGAGCAGTACTTC

J: TRBJ1-3
V: TRBV9
D: -
size: -
CDR3: CASSSNSGNTIYF
DNA: TGTGCCAGCAGTTCCAACTCTGGAAACACCATATATTTT

J: TRBJ1-1
V: TRBV7-3
D: -
size: -
CDR3: CASRYGVGTEAFF
DNA: TGTGCCAGCAGATATGGAGTGGGCACTGAAGCTTTCTTT

J: TRBJ1-3
V: TRBV9
D: -
size: -
CDR3: CASSGGLSGNTIYF
DNA: TGTGCCAGCAGCGGGGGACTCTCTGGAAACACCATATATTTT

J: TRBJ2-3
V: TRBV29-1
D: TRBD1
size: -
CDR3: CSVEDGTGSADTQYF
DNA: TGCAGCGTCGAGGACGGGACAGGGAGCGCGGATACGCAGTATTTT

J: TRBJ1-1
V: TRBV6-5
D: TRBD1
size: -
CDR3: CASSYTGQGAEAFF
DNA: TGTGCCAGCAGTTACACCGGACAGGGGGCTGAAGCTTTCTTT

J: TRBJ2-2
V: TRBV5-4
D: -
size: -
CDR3: CASSSGTANTGELFF
DNA: TGTGCCAGCAGTTCCGGGACTGCGAACACCGGGGAGCTGTTTTTT

J: TRBJ2-3
V: TRBV14
D: TRBD2
size: -
CDR3: CASSQPNSAGAGDTQYF
DNA: TGTGCCAGCAGCCAACCTAACTCCGCGGGAGCGGGAGATACGCAGTATTTT

J: TRBJ1-5
V: TRBV30
D: -
size: -
CDR3: CAWSGGGRAGSNQPQHF
DNA: TGTGCCTGGAGTGGCGGGGGAAGGGCCGGCAGCAATCAGCCCCAGCATTTT

J: TRBJ2-1
V: TRBV5-1
D: -
size: -
CDR3: CASRAGGSGEQFF
DNA: TGCGCCAGCAGAGCGGGTGGGTCGGGTGAGCAGTTCTTC

J: TRBJ1-4
V: TRBV5-4
D: -
size: once
CDR3: CASSLVGPLDEKLFF
DNA: TGTGCCAGCAGCTTGGTGGGGCCTCTGGATGAAAAACTGTTTTTT

J: TRBJ2-7
V: TRBV2
D: TRBD1
size: -
CDR3: CASSYGTGREQYF
DNA: TGTGCCAGCAGTTATGGGACAGGCCGAGAGCAGTACTTC

J: TRBJ2-1
V: TRBV14
D: -
size: -
CDR3: CASSQIGPGFYNEQFF
DNA: TGTGCCAGCAGCCAAATAGGTCCCGGGTTCTACAATGAGCAGTTCTTC

J: TRBJ2-3
V: TRBV9
D: -
size: -
CDR3: CASSVVITDTQYF
DNA: TGTGCCAGCAGCGTCGTAATCACAGATACGCAGTATTTT

J: TRBJ1-2
V: TRBV18
D: TRBD1
size: -
CDR3: CASSPRSTGENYGYTF
DNA: TGTGCCAGCTCACCGAGATCGACAGGGGAAAACTATGGCTACACCTTC

J: TRBJ2-2
V: TRBV19
D: -
size: -
CDR3: CASSIDRGNTGELFF
DNA: TGTGCCAGTAGTATAGATCGCGGGAACACCGGGGAGCTGTTTTTT

J: TRBJ2-5
V: TRBV6-6
D: TRBD2
size: few
CDR3: CASNLAGETQYF
DNA: TGTGCCAGCAACCTAGCGGGAGAGACCCAGTACTTC

J: TRBJ2-3
V: TRBV18
D: -
size: -
CDR3: CASSLEALDTQYF
DNA: TGTGCCAGCTCCCTCGAGGCGTTAGATACGCAGTATTTT

J: TRBJ2-1
V: TRBV28
D: -
size: -
CDR3: CASSLIQGGPYNEQFF
DNA: TGTGCCAGCAGTTTAATTCAAGGGGGACCTTACAATGAGCAGTTCTTC

J: TRBJ1-2
V: TRBV5-1
D: TRBD1
size: -
CDR3: CASSESGTGYGYTF
DNA: TGCGCCAGCAGCGAATCCGGGACAGGCTATGGCTACACCTTC

J: TRBJ1-1
V: TRBV25-1
D: TRBD1
size: -
CDR3: CASSEVGDRDTEAFF
DNA: TGTGCCAGCAGTGAGGTAGGGGACAGGGATACTGAAGCTTTCTTT

J: TRBJ1-1
V: TRBV18
D: -
size: -
CDR3: CASSPQSGDREAFF
DNA: TGTGCCAGCTCACCACAGTCAGGGGATAGGGAAGCTTTCTTT

J: TRBJ1-6
V: TRBV6-5
D: -
size: -
CDR3: CASSPQEYNSPLHF
DNA: TGTGCCAGCAGTCCCCAGGAATATAATTCACCCCTCCACTTT

J: TRBJ1-2
V: TRBV2
D: -
size: -
CDR3: CASTDSYGYTF
DNA: TGTGCCAGCACAGACTCATATGGCTACACCTTC

J: TRBJ1-2
V: TRBV12-5
D: TRBD1
size: once
CDR3: CASGLYPGTGRANYGYTF
DNA: TGTGCTAGTGGTTTGTACCCCGGGACAGGAAGAGCTAACTATGGCTACACCTTC

J: TRBJ1-4
V: TRBV5-8
D: -
size: -
CDR3: CASRYPDYEKLFF
DNA: TGTGCCAGCAGATACCCAGACTATGAAAAACTGTTTTTT